This T cell receptor (beta chain) stems from a study of yellow fever vaccine responses in identical twins. Study outcomes and limitations: Convergence reportedly seemed to mark part of the twins' vaccine T cell response, with personalization marking the rest.

Regarding this clonotype: The antigen is not known.

Using its own MiXCR run on the RT-PCR reads, TCRdb lists one record per CDR3 protein. The sample lists 4,500 to 5,000 distinct CDR3 sequences; 70% to 85% were seen once. This CDR3 comprises 16 residues. Trimming stripped 5 bases from V and 0 bases from J, with 17 bases between. In germline, CDR1 is LGHDT, CDR2 YNNKEL (reference sequence). The V gene is TRBV3-1, the J gene TRBJ2-7, with a tentative D call TRBD2 (6 bases). The sequenced sample was T cells from blood (PBMCs), unsorted or a sorted subset (not recorded which), obtained before or after yellow fever vaccination (not recorded which). The receptor was isolated from a woman aged 18 to 35 who received the yellow fever vaccine. CDR3 in amino acids: CASSAGLRGLSYEQYF. CDR3 nucleotides: TGTGCCAGCAGCGCGGGATTGCGGGGCCTCTCCTACGAGCAGTACTTC.